The clone carrying this T cell receptor beta chain was counted only a few times. What it binds is not known. The data stem from a study of T cells in Graves' hyperthyroidism and ophthalmopathy. Study in general: Upon initial diagnosis and before any treatment, peripheral blood was collected. General observations from the study: In validation, the model predicted ophthalmopathy. These predictions came a median about 6.8 months before onset.

Germline V gene sequence: CDR1 SGHRS, CDR2 YFSETQ. The CDR3 has 13 amino acids. With 4 bases removed from V and 1 base from J, the gap between germline ends came to 6 bases. TCR beta CDR3 regions were amplified from RNA. Researchers ran a first-round RT-PCR on the TCR CDR3 using the HTBI primer set. One entry per CDR3 protein results from TCRdb running MiXCR on the multiplex PCR reads. This sample has around 700,000 distinct CDR3 sequences; roughly 20% occur once, and the top ten carry approximately 15%. Around 10 ml fresh peripheral blood yielded the PBMCs. The receptor's source is a woman aged 45-60 years with Graves' hyperthyroidism that later progressed to Graves' ophthalmopathy. Sequenced material: blood. The chain combines TRBV5-1 with TRBJ1-3, with D uncertain. This CDR3 reads CASSPDSGNTIYF. CDR3 sequence (DNA): TGCGCCAGCAGCCCGGATTCTGGAAACACCATATATTTT.